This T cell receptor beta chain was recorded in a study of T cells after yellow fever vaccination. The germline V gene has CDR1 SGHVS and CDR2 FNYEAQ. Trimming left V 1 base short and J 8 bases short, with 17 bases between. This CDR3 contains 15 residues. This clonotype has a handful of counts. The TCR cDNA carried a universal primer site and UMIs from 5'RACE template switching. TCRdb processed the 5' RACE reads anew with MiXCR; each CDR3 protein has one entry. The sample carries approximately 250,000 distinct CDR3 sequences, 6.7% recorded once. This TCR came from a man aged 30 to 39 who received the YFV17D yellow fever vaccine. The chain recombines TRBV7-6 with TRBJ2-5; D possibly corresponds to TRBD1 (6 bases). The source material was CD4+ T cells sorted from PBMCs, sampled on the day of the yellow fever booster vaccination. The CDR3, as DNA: TGTGCCAGCAGCTTAGAAGTCAGGGGAAAGGAAACCCAGTACTTC. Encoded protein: CASSLEVRGKETQYF.